The source of this T cell receptor (beta chain) is a study of blood T cell repertoires in COVID-19. Whole-study context: Specimens from acute and convalescent COVID-19 originated in the United States, Italy and Spain. Nucleic acid was either cDNA or gDNA, and it came from T cells, B-cell-depleted T cells, or PBMCs.

The J segment lost 1 base and the V segment lost 6 bases, leaving 6 bases of the junction unmatched. Germline values: CDR1 MNHEY, CDR2 SMNVEV (reference sequence). This CDR3 comprises 15 residues. Authors' processing steps: Amplifying reference gene primers gave estimates of nucleated cell counts. Sequenced by immunoSEQ multiplex PCR; TCRdb stores in-frame clones only, minus some. That table is the source of V, J and clone size, and D and trimming were worked out from the DNA. The sample holds around 250,000 clones, less than 90% seen once. This TCR came from a man aged 55 to 70 who had recovered from COVID-19. The sample was peripheral blood. The chain recombines TRBV27 with TRBJ2-4; 7 nucleotides line up with TRBD2. The CDR3 reads CASRGGGTAKNIQYF. The CDR3 DNA reads as TGTGCCAGCAGGGGGGGAGGGACGGCCAAAAACATTCAGTACTTC.